These 21 T cell receptor beta chains share one sample of origin, sequenced in a study of blood T cell repertoires in COVID-19. Profiling relied on immunoSEQ multiplex PCR, and the TCRdb table lists in-frame clones only, not all of them. Among roughly 150,000 clones listed, approximately 80% were seen once. Material for sequencing was PBMCs or T cells enriched from blood (not recorded which). The receptors stem from a man aged 40-49 years who had recovered from COVID-19.

The chain employs TRBV5-5 and TRBJ1-4; TRBD1 matches at 7 bases. J gave up 5 bases and V 5 bases, and 6 bases lay outside the gene matches. Germline V gene lookup returns CDR1 SGHKS and CDR2 YYEKEE (reference sequence). The CDR3 covers 14 residues. CDR3 nucleotide sequence: TGTGCCAGCAGGGGGGGACAGTTAAATGAAAAACTGTTTTTT. Its translation: CASRGGQLNEKLFF.

J is TRBJ1-5 and V is TRBV6-1; maybe TRBD1 (6 bases). This CDR3 has 17 amino acids. The V and J ends lost 3 bases and 1 base respectively, with 16 bases between them. CDR1 and CDR2 (germline): MNHNS, SASEGT. The CDR3 coding sequence is TGTGCCAGCAGTGATCGCAGGGGCGATAGGAGCAATCAGCCCCAGCATTTT. This encodes CASSDRRGDRSNQPQHF.

The V and J genes are TRBV30 and TRBJ1-1; 7 positions match TRBD1. Unmatched junction bases numbered 6, after V lost 6 bases and J lost 5 bases. This CDR3 region has 12 residues. The V gene's germline CDR1 is GTSNPN and CDR2 SVGIG (reference sequence). The CDR3 coding sequence is TGTGCCTGCCGTACAGGGGTTACTGAAGCTTTCTTT. Translating it yields CACRTGVTEAFF. The full variable domain, completed using reference TRBV30 and TRBJ1-1, is SQTIHQWPATLVQPVGSPLSLECTVEGTSNPNLYWYRQAAGRGLQLLFYSVGIGQISSEVPQNLSASRPQDRQFILSSKKLLLSDSGFYLCACRTGVTEAFFGQGTRLTVV.

This clone was seen just once. The chain uses TRBV5-1 and TRBJ2-2; TRBD2 matches 12 bases. CDR3 length equals 18 residues. Unmatched junction bases numbered 7, after V lost 0 bases and J lost 4 bases. The germline gives CDR1 SGHRS, CDR2 YFSETQ. CDR3 protein: CASSLDLAGGPSTGELFF. As DNA, the CDR3 is TGCGCCAGCAGCTTGGATCTAGCGGGGGGGCCTAGCACCGGGGAGCTGTTTTTT.

This sequence joins TRBV10-2 and TRBJ2-6, with D tentatively TRBD2 (6 bases). Trimming stripped 7 bases from V and 0 bases from J, with 16 bases between. The CDR3 has 17 amino acids. Per germline, CDR1 WSHSY and CDR2 SAAADI. The CDR3 loop is CASKSRPGDSGANVLTF. In nucleotides, the CDR3 is TGCGCCAGCAAATCAAGACCGGGGGACTCTGGGGCCAACGTCCTGACTTTC.

The rearrangement uses TRBV27 and TRBJ2-3, with 7 bases lining up with TRBD2. The germline CDR1 and CDR2 sequences are MNHEY and SMNVEV (reference sequence). The CDR3 has 15 amino acids. V lost 4 bases, J lost 5 bases, and 9 bases stayed unmatched. The CDR3 region is CASSYWEGRRDTQYF. CDR3 DNA sequence: TGTGCCAGCAGTTATTGGGAGGGGCGGAGAGATACGCAGTATTTT.

This chain links TRBV19 with TRBJ1-5; weak D call: TRBD1 (6 bases). Germline assignment: CDR1 LNHDA and CDR2 SQIVND (reference sequence). The V gene lost 3 bases and the J gene lost 12 bases, with 18 bases spanning the gap. The CDR3 has 14 residues. CDR3 in DNA: TGTGCCAGTAGTATGGGACCACGCCGGGACAACCAGCATTTT. Amino acids: CASSMGPRRDNQHF.

The rearrangement links TRBV2 to TRBJ1-2; 8 bases are shared with TRBD1. The junction had 3 bases not matched to a gene; V was cut back by 7 bases and J by 2 bases. The CDR3 consists of 13 residues. CDR1 is SNHLY and CDR2 is FYNNEI in the germline V gene. The CDR3 DNA sequence: TGTGCCAGCACCCGGACAGGGAACTATGGCTACACCTTC. Amino acid sequence: CASTRTGNYGYTF. Combining the CDR3 with reference TRBV2 and TRBJ1-2 gives the whole variable domain EPEVTQTPSHQVTQMGQEVILRCVPISNHLYFYWYRQILGQKVEFLVSFYNNEISEKSEIFDDQFSVERPDGSNFTLKIRSTKLEDSAMYFCASTRTGNYGYTFGSGTRLTVV.

This clone has more than one count but fewer than ten. This chain connects TRBV2 to TRBJ1-5; D is ambiguous. The CDR3 sequence is 13 residues long. The V gene's germline CDR1 is SNHLY and CDR2 FYNNEI. The V gene lost 2 bases and the J gene lost 3 bases, with 5 bases spanning the gap. CDR3 bases: TGTGCCAGCAGTGAAATATACAATCAGCCCCAGCATTTT. Translating it yields CASSEIYNQPQHF.

This rearrangement joins TRBV5-4 to TRBJ1-5; unclear D gene. Germline CDR1 SGHNT, CDR2 YYREEE (reference sequence). V gave up 2 bases and J gave up 4 bases, with 7 bases separating them. The CDR3 extends over 13 amino acids. Written as DNA, the CDR3 is TGTGCCAGCAGCTTTGGCTGGAATCAGCCCCAGCATTTT. This codes for CASSFGWNQPQHF.

V usage is TRBV5-4 and J usage is TRBJ2-2; TRBD1 matches at 7 bases. V lost 1 base to trimming and J lost 4 bases; unmatched junction nucleotides: 4. Germline assignment: CDR1 SGHNT and CDR2 YYREEE (reference sequence). CDR3 length: 15 amino acids. In DNA form, the CDR3 reads TGTGCCAGCAGCTTGCGACAGGGCTCCACCGGGGAGCTGTTTTTT. This codes for CASSLRQGSTGELFF.

The chain recombines TRBV9 with TRBJ1-6, with a weak D call TRBD1 (6 bases). Looked up from germline, CDR1 is SGDLS and CDR2 is YYNGEE. Trimming cost V 0 bases and J 6 bases, with 16 bases left between them. The CDR3 extends over 17 amino acids. CDR3 loop: CASSVGAGTLLNSPLHF. For the CDR3, the DNA is TGTGCCAGCAGCGTAGGGGCAGGGACACTTCTTAATTCACCCCTCCACTTT.

The chain links TRBV10-1 to TRBJ2-2; D is perhaps TRBD2 (5 bases). There are 15 residues in the CDR3. CDR1 is WNHNN and CDR2 is SYGVQD in the germline V gene (reference sequence). V shed 1 base and J shed 5 bases, with 11 bases lying between them. For the CDR3, the DNA is TGCGCCAGCAGTGAGTTCGGGGTTCAGACCGGGGAGCTGTTTTTT. It codes for CASSEFGVQTGELFF.

V and J are TRBV9 and TRBJ2-5; tentative D call: TRBD1 (6 bases). The germline V gene has CDR1 SGDLS and CDR2 YYNGEE. The V and J ends lost 0 bases and 1 base respectively, with 10 bases between them. The CDR3 loop spans 15 amino acids. CDR3 residues: CASSVEGHFQETQYF. CDR3 nucleotides: TGTGCCAGCAGCGTAGAGGGACACTTCCAAGAGACCCAGTACTTC.

The chain couples TRBV19 to TRBJ2-3; 12 positions agree with TRBD2. CDR3 length equals 16 residues. Germline trimming cut 6 bases from V and 3 bases from J; bases unmatched to any gene: 7. Germline values: CDR1 LNHDA, CDR2 SQIVND (reference sequence). The CDR3 loop reads CASRPTSGGRTDTQYF. Here the CDR3 DNA reads TGTGCCAGTAGACCGACTAGCGGGGGACGGACAGATACGCAGTATTTT.

V gene TRBV18 combines with J gene TRBJ1-1; maybe TRBD1 (5 bases). Trimming removed 6 bases at V and 2 bases at J, with 19 bases between. This CDR3 spans 16 amino acids. Germline-derived CDR1 and CDR2 are KGHSH and LQKENI. CDR3 coding DNA: TGTGCCAGCTCTCTCTTTGGGGCAGGGTCAAACACTGAAGCTTTCTTT. Translation gives CASSLFGAGSNTEAFF.

V usage is TRBV24-1 and J usage is TRBJ1-1; D possibly corresponds to TRBD1 (5 bases). Per the germline V gene, CDR1 is KGHDR and CDR2 is SFDVKD. The CDR3 totals 14 residues. V was trimmed by 5 bases and J by 6 bases, leaving 15 bases between them. CDR3 in DNA: TGTGCCACCAGTGGAACCAGGGATAATTCTGAAGCTTTCTTT. Residues: CATSGTRDNSEAFF.

V and J are TRBV15 and TRBJ1-2; the D gene is possibly TRBD1 (5 bases). Trimming stripped 5 bases from V and 5 bases from J, with 6 bases between. CDR1 and CDR2 from the germline V gene are LNHNV and YYDKDF (reference sequence). This CDR3 has 11 residues. The CDR3 sequence: CATSRGYGYTF. CDR3 DNA sequence: TGTGCCACCAGCCGGGGGTATGGCTACACCTTC.

The V and J genes are TRBV2 and TRBJ2-7; 8 bases are a match to TRBD2. This CDR3 comprises 15 residues. Germline values: CDR1 SNHLY, CDR2 FYNNEI. Trimming took 2 bases from V and 9 from J; bases not matched to a gene: 12. The CDR3 protein is CASSELGLVLFWQYF. In DNA form, the CDR3 reads TGTGCCAGCAGTGAATTGGGACTAGTTTTATTCTGGCAGTACTTC.

The rearrangement joins TRBV12-3 or TRBV12-4 to TRBJ1-1; D gene uncertain. CDR3 length equals 13 residues. Trimming took 6 bases from V and 3 from J, leaving 11 bases between them. As DNA, the CDR3 is TGTGCCAGCAGCTCCCAACAGTACACTGAAGCTTTCTTT. It codes for CASSSQQYTEAFF.

This sequence joins TRBV19 and TRBJ1-1, with 8 bases identical to TRBD1. Germline trimming cut 5 bases from V and 2 bases from J; bases unmatched to any gene: 10. CDR1 and CDR2 (germline): LNHDA, SQIVND (reference sequence). This CDR3 has 16 amino acids. CDR3 sequence: CASSPRTGMANTEAFF. Here the CDR3 DNA reads TGTGCCAGTAGTCCCCGGACAGGGATGGCTAACACTGAAGCTTTCTTT.